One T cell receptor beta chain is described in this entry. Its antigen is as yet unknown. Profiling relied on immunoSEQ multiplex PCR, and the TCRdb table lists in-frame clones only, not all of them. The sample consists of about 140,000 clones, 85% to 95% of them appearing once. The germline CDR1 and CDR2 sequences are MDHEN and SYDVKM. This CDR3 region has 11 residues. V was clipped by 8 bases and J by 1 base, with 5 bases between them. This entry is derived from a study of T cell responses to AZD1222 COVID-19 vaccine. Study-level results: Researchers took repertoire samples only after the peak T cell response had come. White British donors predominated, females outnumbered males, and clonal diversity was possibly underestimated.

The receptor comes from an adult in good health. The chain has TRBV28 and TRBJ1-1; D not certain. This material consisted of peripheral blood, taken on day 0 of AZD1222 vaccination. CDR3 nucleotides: TGTGCCAGCGCCCGGAACACTGAAGCTTTCTTT. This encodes CASARNTEAFF.